This TCR beta chain was observed in a study of cytomegalovirus exposure and HLA in healthy donors. Generated by immunoSEQ multiplex PCR, the TCRdb table keeps only in-frame clones and is missing some. Here the sample spans 100,000 to 150,000 clones, about 96% being singletons. Overall study results and limits: High specificity and sensitivity for cytomegalovirus status were reported for the classifier. The listing of roughly 160 TCR beta chains classed them as cytomegalovirus-associated. The TCR clusters that emerged in the first cohort tended, a later analysis found, to co-occur in the 95 to 150 validation repertoires.

Details on this clone: No antigen is known for it.

The CDR3 is 12 amino acids. CDR1 is GTSNPN, CDR2 SVGIG, per germline (reference sequence). Trimming pared 1 base from V and 4 bases from J, leaving 5 bases between. The receptor comes from a man younger than 30 in good health and CMV-seronegative. The sample comprised PBMCs. V is TRBV30 and J is TRBJ2-1; D gene ambiguous. CDR3 DNA: TGTGCCTGGAGTGCTATTTACAATGAGCAGTTCTTC. Translating gives CAWSAIYNEQFF.